The next 23 T cell receptor beta chains were all read from a single sample in a study of cytomegalovirus exposure and HLA in healthy donors. With 60 Vbeta and 13 Jbeta primers, the PCR was carried out. Assay: immunoSEQ multiplex PCR; the TCRdb copy retains only in-frame clones and omits some. The table shows about 110,000 clones, with approximately 84% occurring only once. The material sequenced was PBMCs. The receptor source for this set is a man aged 25-40 years in good health and CMV-seronegative.

CDR3 protein: CASSPDSNTEAFF. The CDR3 DNA reads as TGTGCCAGCAGCCCGGACTCGAACACTGAAGCTTTCTTT. The V gene is TRBV7-9, the J gene TRBJ1-1; no clear D gene. CDR3 length: 13 residues. V dropped 5 bases and J dropped 1 base, with 8 bases sitting between them. CDR1 is SEHNR and CDR2 is FQNEAQ in the germline V gene (reference sequence).

Remarks on this clone: Germline and junction disagree at one end, which may indicate a read error. This chain connects TRBV7-7 to TRBJ2-7; D remains unclear. Germline CDR1 is SSHAT and CDR2 is FNYEAQ (reference sequence). CDR3 size: 12 residues. CDR3 bases: TGTGCTAGCAGCTGGGCAGCCTACGAGCAGTACTTC. Translated: CASSWAAYEQYF.

J is TRBJ2-5 and V is TRBV2; D ambiguous. Germline CDR1 reads SNHLY; CDR2 reads FYNNEI. Deletions cut 0 bases from V and 10 bases from J, with 9 bases between. The CDR3 contains 12 residues. CDR3 residues: CASSEASPGQYF. The CDR3 DNA sequence: TGTGCCAGCAGTGAAGCTAGCCCGGGCCAGTACTTC.

The rearrangement uses TRBV21-1 and TRBJ1-1; TRBD1 is the table's D call and was not checked against the DNA. TRBV21-1 is a pseudogene. The CDR3 has 17 residues. The CDR3 bases are TGTGCCAGCAGCTTTGCCCCAGGCCCCAGGATGAACACTGAAGCTTTCTTT. Translating it yields CASSFAPGPRMNTEAFF.

In this sample, this clone turned up a few times. The genes are TRBV30 and TRBJ1-1; D ambiguous. The CDR3 sequence is 12 residues long. Germline loops: CDR1 GTSNPN, CDR2 SVGIG (reference sequence). The germline V and J ends were trimmed by 4 bases and 0 bases, with 6 bases remaining between them. DNA for the CDR3: TGTGCCTGGATTGCGGTGAACACTGAAGCTTTCTTT. Translated: CAWIAVNTEAFF.

The rearrangement uses TRBV15 and TRBJ2-6, with TRBD1 as a possible D gene (6 bases). The CDR3 is 15 residues long. Per the germline V gene, CDR1 is LNHNV and CDR2 is YYDKDF (reference sequence). The ends were cut back, 0 bases at V and 3 bases at J, with 6 bases in the middle. CDR3 protein: CATSRDRGGANVLTF. The CDR3 DNA reads TGTGCCACCAGCAGAGACAGGGGTGGGGCCAACGTCCTGACTTTC.

The J gene is TRBJ1-4, the V gene TRBV9; 7 bases map to TRBD1. This CDR3 contains 14 residues. Germline V gene data show CDR1 as SGDLS and CDR2 as YYNGEE. J gave up 0 bases and V 5 bases, and 1 base lay outside the gene matches. The CDR3, as DNA: TGTGCCAGCAGTGGGACAGCAACTAATGAAAAACTGTTTTTT. As protein: CASSGTATNEKLFF.

The chain employs TRBV6-5 and TRBJ1-2; a possible D gene is TRBD1 (5 bases). Trimming took 2 bases from V and 4 from J, leaving 11 bases between them. The CDR3 loop spans 14 amino acids. Germline V gene data show CDR1 as MNHEY and CDR2 as SVGAGI. CDR3 sequence (DNA): TGTGCCAGCAGTTACCAGGGTTTCGGCTATGGCTACACCTTC. It codes for CASSYQGFGYGYTF.

The rearrangement links TRBV28 to TRBJ1-1; D not certain. V was shortened by 3 bases and J by 0 bases, with 11 bases between the two germline ends. CDR1 and CDR2 (germline): MDHEN, SYDVKM. The CDR3 extends over 15 amino acids. CDR3 amino acids: CASSFSGKVNTEAFF. The CDR3 nucleotides read TGTGCCAGCAGTTTTTCGGGGAAGGTGAACACTGAAGCTTTCTTT. Based on the CDR3 plus reference TRBV28 and TRBJ1-1, the full variable domain is DVKVTQSSRYLVKRTGEKVFLECVQDMDHENMFWYRQDPGLGLRLIYFSYDVKMKEKGDIPEGYSVSREKKERFSLILESASTNQTSMYLCASSFSGKVNTEAFFGQGTRLTVV.

The rearrangement uses TRBV5-1 and TRBJ1-1; 7 bases map to TRBD1. The V gene's germline CDR1 is SGHRS and CDR2 YFSETQ. Trimming cost V 6 bases and J 4 bases; bases outside gene matches: 6. The CDR3 is 13 amino acids. The CDR3 here is CASNPGQATEAFF. In nucleotides, the CDR3 is TGCGCCAGCAACCCCGGACAGGCCACTGAAGCTTTCTTT.

CDR3 in DNA: TGTGCCAGCAGCTTAGGCGTAGCGGGAGCGTGGTCCTACAATGAGCAGTTCTTC. Amino acid sequence: CASSLGVAGAWSYNEQFF. The V and J genes are TRBV7-8 and TRBJ2-1, with 9 bases fitting TRBD2. Germline values: CDR1 SGHVS, CDR2 FQNEAQ. Losses at the gene ends were 1 base for V and 1 base for J; bases not matched to a gene: 8. There are 18 residues in the CDR3.

The chain joins TRBV10-2 to TRBJ1-1; no reliable D call. V gave up 5 bases and J gave up 0 bases, with 7 bases separating them. Looked up from germline, CDR1 is WSHSY and CDR2 is SAAADI. The CDR3 runs to 13 residues. This CDR3 is CASSRRMNTEAFF. The CDR3 DNA sequence: TGCGCCAGCAGTAGGCGGATGAACACTGAAGCTTTCTTT.

This chain joins TRBV2 and TRBJ1-3; D possibly corresponds to TRBD1 (5 bases). Looked up from germline, CDR1 is SNHLY and CDR2 is FYNNEI. V shed 2 bases and J shed 0 bases, with 8 bases lying between them. The CDR3 runs 15 residues. The CDR3 sequence: CASSERQSSGNTIYF. In DNA form, the CDR3 reads TGTGCCAGCAGTGAAAGACAGAGCTCTGGAAACACCATATATTTT.

The chain links TRBV5-1 to TRBJ2-1, with unresolved D. CDR1 is SGHRS and CDR2 is YFSETQ in the germline V gene. The ends were cut back, 0 bases at V and 8 bases at J, with 6 bases in the middle. The CDR3 has 12 residues. CDR3 bases: TGCGCCAGCAGCTTGGCCTCTCATGAGCAGTTCTTC. Amino acids: CASSLASHEQFF.

The chain links TRBV7-2 to TRBJ2-5; D is perhaps TRBD2 (7 bases). Trimming pared 2 bases from V and 5 bases from J, leaving 18 bases between. CDR3 length equals 16 residues. From germline, CDR1 is SGHTA and CDR2 FQGNSA. CDR3 sequence: CASSLSGGGGKETQYF. DNA for the CDR3: TGTGCCAGCAGCTTAAGTGGGGGAGGGGGAAAGGAGACCCAGTACTTC.

The count of this clone is one. The V and J genes are TRBV11-3 and TRBJ1-1; D may be TRBD1 (5 bases). The CDR3 loop spans 13 amino acids. Germline CDR1 is SGHNT and CDR2 is YENEEA. The V and J ends lost 3 bases and 11 bases respectively, with 16 bases between them. CDR3 sequence (DNA): TGTGCCAGCAGCTTGGTGGGGGGTTCGGATGCTTTCTTT. It is translated as CASSLVGGSDAFF.

This chain connects TRBV2 to TRBJ2-7; D uncertain. Germline V CDR1 and CDR2: SNHLY, FYNNEI. The length of the CDR3 is 12 residues. V lost 10 bases and J lost 0, with 10 bases in between. CDR3 amino acids: CATSYASYEQYF. For the CDR3, the DNA is TGTGCCACCTCCTACGCCTCCTACGAGCAGTACTTC.

This clone was observed once. This sequence joins TRBV11-2 and TRBJ2-7; 8 bases are a match to TRBD1. Germline V gene lookup returns CDR1 SGHAT and CDR2 FQNNGV. This CDR3 comprises 15 residues. Trimming at V came to 4 bases and at J to 4 bases, leaving 9 bases not matched to a gene. CDR3 sequence: CASSSFQGARYEQYF. The CDR3 DNA sequence: TGTGCCAGCAGCTCGTTCCAGGGGGCACGATACGAGCAGTACTTC.

The chain uses TRBV30 and TRBJ2-1; 10 bases align to TRBD1. Germline loops: CDR1 GTSNPN, CDR2 SVGIG (reference sequence). The CDR3 extends over 15 amino acids. V was clipped by 3 bases and J by 5 bases; unmatched bases: 7. CDR3: CAWSLDRGLNNEQFF. The CDR3 DNA follows: TGTGCCTGGAGCCTCGACAGGGGGCTTAACAATGAGCAGTTCTTC. The full variable domain, completed using reference TRBV30 and TRBJ2-1, is SQTIHQWPATLVQPVGSPLSLECTVEGTSNPNLYWYRQAAGRGLQLLFYSVGIGQISSEVPQNLSASRPQDRQFILSSKKLLLSDSGFYLCAWSLDRGLNNEQFFGPGTRLTVL.

The chain recombines TRBV6-5 with TRBJ1-4; D not certain. Trimming removed 0 bases at V and 3 bases at J, with 5 bases between. Germline V gene sequence: CDR1 MNHEY, CDR2 SVGAGI. This CDR3 contains 14 residues. CDR3 in amino acids: CASSYSLSNEKLFF. CDR3 coding DNA: TGTGCCAGCAGTTACTCGTTATCTAATGAAAAACTGTTTTTT.

The gene calls are TRBV11-1 and TRBJ1-1, with D unclear. The CDR3 runs 12 residues. Per the germline V gene, CDR1 is SGHAT and CDR2 is FQDESV (reference sequence). CDR3 sequence (DNA): TGTGCGACCGCGGTAATGAACACTGAAGCTTTCTTT. The encoded protein is CATAVMNTEAFF. Full variable domain (outside the CDR3, taken from reference TRBV11-1 and TRBJ1-1): EAEVAQSPRYKITEKSQAVAFWCDPISGHATLYWYRQILGQGPELLVQFQDESVVDDSQLPKDRFSAERLKGVDSTLKIQPAELGDSAMYLCATAVMNTEAFFGQGTRLTVV.

The genes are TRBV7-2 and TRBJ1-2, with D possibly matching TRBD1 (5 bases). The CDR3 length is 14 residues. V lost 1 base to trimming and J lost 2 bases, with 8 bases between them. Germline V gene sequence: CDR1 SGHTA, CDR2 FQGNSA. The DNA of the CDR3 is TGTGCCAGCAGCTTAGGACAGCCAAACTATGGCTACACCTTC. Translation gives CASSLGQPNYGYTF.

The chain is built from TRBV13 and TRBJ2-6; the D gene is possibly TRBD2 (5 bases). CDR3 size: 18 residues. V was trimmed by 5 bases and J by 4 bases, leaving 21 bases between them. Germline V gives CDR1 PRHDT, CDR2 FYEKMQ (reference sequence). The CDR3 loop is CASSTPEDSRQGANVLTF. CDR3 DNA: TGTGCCAGCAGCACCCCGGAGGACTCCCGGCAGGGGGCCAACGTCCTGACTTTC.